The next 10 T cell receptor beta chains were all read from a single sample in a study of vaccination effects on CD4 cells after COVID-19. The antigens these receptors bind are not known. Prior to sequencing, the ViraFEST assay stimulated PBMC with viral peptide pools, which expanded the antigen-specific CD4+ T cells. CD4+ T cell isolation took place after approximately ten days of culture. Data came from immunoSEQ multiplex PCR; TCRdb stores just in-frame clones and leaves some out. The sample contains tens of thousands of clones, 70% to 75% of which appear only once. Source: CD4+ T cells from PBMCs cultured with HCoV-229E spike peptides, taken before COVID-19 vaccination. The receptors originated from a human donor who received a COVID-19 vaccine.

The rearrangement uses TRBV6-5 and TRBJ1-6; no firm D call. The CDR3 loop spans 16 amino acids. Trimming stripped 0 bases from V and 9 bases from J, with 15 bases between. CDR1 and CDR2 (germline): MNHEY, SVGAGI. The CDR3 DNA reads TGTGCCAGCAGTTACTCGAGGGTCCTTTTAATTTCACCCCTCCACTTT. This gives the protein CASSYSRVLLISPLHF.

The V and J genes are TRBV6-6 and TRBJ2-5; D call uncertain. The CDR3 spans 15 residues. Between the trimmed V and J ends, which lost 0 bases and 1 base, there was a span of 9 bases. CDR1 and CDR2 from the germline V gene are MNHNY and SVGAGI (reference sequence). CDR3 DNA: TGTGCCAGCAGTTACTCTGGGAACCCCCAAGAGACCCAGTACTTC. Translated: CASSYSGNPQETQYF.

DNA of the CDR3: TGTGCCAGCAGCCCGAGCGGGGGCTCGAACACCGGGGAGCTGTTTTTT. This translates into CASSPSGGSNTGELFF. This chain joins TRBV7-2 and TRBJ2-2, with 8 bases that match TRBD2. The CDR3 runs to 16 residues. With V trimmed by 5 bases and J by 0 bases, 5 bases remained unmatched. Germline-derived CDR1 and CDR2 are SGHTA and FQGNSA.

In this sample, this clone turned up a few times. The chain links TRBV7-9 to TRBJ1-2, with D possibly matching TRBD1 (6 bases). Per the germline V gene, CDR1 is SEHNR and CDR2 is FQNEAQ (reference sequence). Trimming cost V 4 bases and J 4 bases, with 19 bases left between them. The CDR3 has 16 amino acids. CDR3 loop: CASSSFKGGGGYGYTF. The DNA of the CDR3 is TGTGCCAGCAGCTCCTTCAAGGGGGGCGGGGGCTATGGCTACACCTTC.

The DNA for the CDR3 is TGTGCCAGCAGTCAGACCTGGAACACCGGGGAGCTGTTTTTT. Translating it yields CASSQTWNTGELFF. The V call is TRBV27, the J call TRBJ2-2, with D unclear. The V end lost 5 bases, the J end lost 1 base, and 8 bases lay between the germline ends. Per the germline V gene, CDR1 is MNHEY and CDR2 is SMNVEV (reference sequence). There are 14 residues in the CDR3.

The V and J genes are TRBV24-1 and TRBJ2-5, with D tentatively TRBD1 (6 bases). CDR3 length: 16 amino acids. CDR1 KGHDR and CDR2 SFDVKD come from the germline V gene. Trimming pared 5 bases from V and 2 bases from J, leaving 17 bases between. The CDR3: CATSASHRAPQETQYF. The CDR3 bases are TGTGCCACCAGTGCTTCTCACAGGGCCCCACAAGAGACCCAGTACTTC.

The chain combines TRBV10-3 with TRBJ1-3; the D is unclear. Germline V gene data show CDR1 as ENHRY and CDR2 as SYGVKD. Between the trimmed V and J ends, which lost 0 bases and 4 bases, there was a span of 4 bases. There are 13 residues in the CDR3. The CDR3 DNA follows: TGTGCCATCAGTGAGTCGCCAGGAAACACCATATATTTT. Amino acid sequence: CAISESPGNTIYF.

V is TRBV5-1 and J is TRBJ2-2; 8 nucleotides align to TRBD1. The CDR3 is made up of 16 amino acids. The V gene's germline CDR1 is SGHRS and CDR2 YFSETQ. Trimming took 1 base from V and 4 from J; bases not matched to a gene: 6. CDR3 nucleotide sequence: TGCGCCAGCAGCTTGTTGCAGGGGGCGAGCACCGGGGAGCTGTTTTTT. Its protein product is CASSLLQGASTGELFF.

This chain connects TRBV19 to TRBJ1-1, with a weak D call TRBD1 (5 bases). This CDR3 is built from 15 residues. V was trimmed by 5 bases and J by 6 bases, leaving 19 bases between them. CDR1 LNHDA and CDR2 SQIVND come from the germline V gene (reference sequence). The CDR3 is CASSFLGPRLAEAFF. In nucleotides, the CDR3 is TGTGCCAGTAGTTTCCTGGGACCACGGTTGGCTGAAGCTTTCTTT.

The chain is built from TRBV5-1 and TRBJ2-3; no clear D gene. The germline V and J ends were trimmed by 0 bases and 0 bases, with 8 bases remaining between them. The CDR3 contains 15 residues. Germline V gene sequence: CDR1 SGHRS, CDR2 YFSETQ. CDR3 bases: TGCGCCAGCAGCTTGGAGGGTCACAGCACAGATACGCAGTATTTT. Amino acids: CASSLEGHSTDTQYF.